Given below is one T cell receptor beta chain in context. The antigen remains undetermined. With 60 Vbeta and 13 Jbeta primers, the PCR was carried out. Clones were read by immunoSEQ multiplex PCR, and TCRdb kept only the in-frame ones, dropping some. There are 75,000 to 95,000 clones in the sample; about 80% occur only once, and around 3.2% lies in the top ten. The sample is drawn from a study of cytomegalovirus exposure and HLA in healthy donors. Broader study findings: In a later analysis, common viral pathogens appeared linked to several of the most significant clusters. Investigators reported 164 TCR beta chains as tied to cytomegalovirus.

From germline, CDR1 is LNHDA and CDR2 SQIVND (reference sequence). CDR3 length: 13 amino acids. Trimming shortened V by 8 bases and J by 4 bases, and 11 bases separated the two germline ends. Sampled while nominally healthy, donors likely had unrecorded immune exposures. The rearrangement uses TRBV19 and TRBJ1-4; D is undetermined. The receptor was derived from a man aged 45-65 years in good health and CMV-seronegative. Sequencing input: PBMCs. CDR3 coding DNA: TGTGCCAGTGCTATGGGCGATAATGAAAAACTGTTTTTT. The encoded protein is CASAMGDNEKLFF.